These 16 T cell receptor beta chains share one sample of origin, sequenced in a study of CD8+CD57+ T cells in acquired aplastic anemia. Sequencing was done on patients that had shown CD8+CD57+ cell expansion by flow cytometry. Profiling that covered TCR beta VDJ and CDR3 relied on genomic DNA as its template. In TCRdb, the reads were re-called with MiXCR into one record per CDR3 protein. The table lists around 190,000 distinct CDR3 sequences, 45% to 60% of them singletons, with roughly 13% in the top ten. Sequencing was carried out using sorted CD4+, CD8+, or CD8+CD57+ T cells (not recorded which) from PBMCs. These receptor sequences come from a human donor with aplastic anemia.

The genes are TRBV7-8 and TRBJ1-4; D unclear. V was shortened by 1 base and J by 12 bases, with 6 bases between the two germline ends. The CDR3 is made up of 11 amino acids. Germline-derived CDR1 and CDR2 are SGHVS and FQNEAQ. CDR3 sequence: CASSLGWELFF. In DNA, the CDR3 is TGTGCCAGCAGCTTAGGATGGGAACTGTTTTTT.

The CDR3 nucleotides read TGTGCCAGCAGCTATTATTCCGGGACTAGCGGGAGTTACGAGCAGTTCTTC. It codes for CASSYYSGTSGSYEQFF. The V and J genes are TRBV5-4 and TRBJ2-1; TRBD2 matches 14 bases. The ends lost 3 bases at V and 10 bases at J; junction bases unmatched: 12. In germline, CDR1 is SGHNT, CDR2 YYREEE (reference sequence). The CDR3 contains 17 residues.

This clonotype has more than one count but fewer than ten. This chain connects TRBV3-1 to TRBJ1-2, with D tentatively TRBD1 (5 bases). V was pared by 3 bases and J by 0 bases, with 11 bases between. The length of the CDR3 is 15 residues. Germline values: CDR1 LGHDT, CDR2 YNNKEL (reference sequence). The CDR3 protein is CASSQGGGANYGYTF. The CDR3 DNA reads TGTGCCAGCAGCCAGGGTGGAGGGGCTAACTATGGCTACACCTTC.

The gene calls are TRBV11-2 and TRBJ2-3, with 7 bases aligning to TRBD2. The V gene end was trimmed by 4 bases and the J gene end by 1 base; junction bases not matched to a gene: 11. Looked up from germline, CDR1 is SGHAT and CDR2 is FQNNGV. The CDR3 loop spans 17 amino acids. The CDR3 nucleotides read TGTGCCAGCAGCTCGCCCGGGCGGGAGACACGCACAGATACGCAGTATTTT. Its protein is CASSSPGRETRTDTQYF.

This CDR3 is CSASRTSGGTDTQYF. CDR3 coding DNA: TGCAGTGCTAGCCGGACTAGCGGGGGCACAGATACGCAGTATTTT. The chain is built from TRBV20-1 and TRBJ2-3; 12 nucleotides line up with TRBD2. Trimming cost V 3 bases and J 1 base; bases outside gene matches: 2. The germline CDR1 and CDR2 sequences are DFQATT and SNEGSKA (reference sequence). CDR3 length equals 15 residues.

The rearrangement uses TRBV6-5 and TRBJ2-6; possibly TRBD2 for D (6 bases). The CDR3 covers 14 residues. Germline CDR1 is MNHEY and CDR2 is SVGAGI. V was clipped by 2 bases and J by 4 bases, with 6 bases between them. The CDR3 region has the DNA TGTGCCAGCAGTTACGGGGGGGGGGCCAACGTCCTGACTTTC. Residues: CASSYGGGANVLTF.

V and J are TRBV20-1 and TRBJ2-5; TRBD2 matches 16 bases. Germline CDR1 DFQATT, CDR2 SNEGSKA (reference sequence). V lost 2 bases, J lost 5 bases, and 5 bases stayed unmatched. This CDR3 contains 16 residues. The CDR3 DNA is TGCAGTGCTAGACATCCGGGACTAGCGGGGGGGGAGACCCAGTACTTC. Protein sequence: CSARHPGLAGGETQYF.

This clonotype was recorded many times. The J gene is TRBJ2-7, the V gene TRBV7-2; 8 bases align to TRBD1. The V segment lost 0 bases and the J segment 3 bases; nucleotides outside the gene matches: 7. Germline V gene lookup returns CDR1 SGHTA and CDR2 FQGNSA. This CDR3 has 16 residues. The CDR3 DNA reads TGTGCCAGCAGCTTAGCGTGGGTGGACAGGGTCTACGAGCAGTACTTC. Translating gives CASSLAWVDRVYEQYF.

This clonotype has a handful of counts. The V call is TRBV10-3, the J call TRBJ2-7; D may be TRBD1 (6 bases). V lost 4 bases and J 7 bases, leaving 14 bases between the germline ends. The CDR3 loop spans 13 amino acids. Germline CDR1 is ENHRY and CDR2 is SYGVKD. This chain's CDR3 is CAISGSSGQEQYF. The CDR3 DNA follows: TGTGCCATCAGTGGGTCCAGCGGACAGGAGCAGTACTTC.

This clonotype has at least ten counts. The genes are TRBV5-5 and TRBJ1-1; maybe TRBD1 (5 bases). This CDR3 has 14 amino acids. Germline V gene data show CDR1 as SGHKS and CDR2 as YYEKEE (reference sequence). Trimming cost V 0 bases and J 1 base, with 7 bases left between them. The CDR3 DNA reads as TGTGCCAGCAGCTTGGATGGGACGAACACTGAAGCTTTCTTT. This gives the protein CASSLDGTNTEAFF.

In the case of this clonotype: This may stem from a read error, because a much larger clone lies one nucleotide away. This rearrangement joins TRBV6-5 to TRBJ1-1; D is unresolved. CDR1 is MNHEY, CDR2 SVGAGI, per germline. There are 13 residues in the CDR3. CDR3 region: CASSYRRNTEACF. The CDR3 nucleotides are TGTGCCAGCAGTTACAGGAGGAACACTGAAGCTTGCTTT.

The chain recombines TRBV6-1 with TRBJ1-2; D unresolved. Germline loops: CDR1 MNHNS, CDR2 SASEGT. The CDR3 length is 15 residues. V was cut by 5 bases and J by 8 bases, with 21 bases left in between. The CDR3 loop is CASSPPTGRLMGYTF. The CDR3 region has the DNA TGTGCCAGCAGTCCCCCCACCGGGAGACTCATGGGCTACACCTTC.

This clonotype was counted ten times or more. The chain's CDR3 is CASSSGQGLMNTEAFF. The CDR3 DNA is TGCGCCAGCAGCTCAGGACAGGGACTCATGAACACTGAAGCTTTCTTT. The gene calls are TRBV5-1 and TRBJ1-1; TRBD1 agrees at 8 bases. V was clipped by 3 bases and J by 0 bases; unmatched bases: 7. Germline assignment: CDR1 SGHRS and CDR2 YFSETQ. This CDR3 comprises 16 residues. Filled out from reference TRBV5-1 and TRBJ1-1, the complete variable domain reads KAGVTQTPRYLIKTRGQQVTLSCSPISGHRSVSWYQQTPGQGLQFLFEYFSETQRNKGNFPGRFSGRQFSNSRSEMNVSTLELGDSALYLCASSSGQGLMNTEAFFGQGTRLTVV.

This clonotype was detected ten times or more. The chain recombines TRBV7-8 with TRBJ1-4, with D possibly matching TRBD1 (6 bases). V lost 5 bases and J 4 bases, leaving 14 bases between the germline ends. The CDR3 is 15 amino acids. Germline assignment: CDR1 SGHVS and CDR2 FQNEAQ. CDR3 region: CASSTIGTSNEKLFF. The CDR3 bases are TGTGCCAGCAGCACAATCGGGACAAGTAATGAAAAACTGTTTTTT.

The V call is TRBV10-1, the J call TRBJ2-3; 15 bases are shared with TRBD2. The CDR3 loop spans 17 amino acids. The germline CDR1 and CDR2 sequences are WNHNN and SYGVQD (reference sequence). V shed 6 bases, J shed 4 bases, and the junction held 8 bases outside the gene matches. CDR3 DNA: TGCGCCAGCAGCCTTGGACTAGCGGGAGGGCTCCCAGATACGCAGTATTTT. This codes for CASSLGLAGGLPDTQYF.

This CDR3 is CASSLGVSMGETQYF. The CDR3 DNA reads as TGTGCCAGCAGCTTAGGAGTTAGCATGGGAGAGACCCAGTACTTC. This chain joins TRBV7-8 and TRBJ2-5; D is uncertain. The germline CDR1 and CDR2 sequences are SGHVS and FQNEAQ. There are 15 residues in the CDR3. Trimming removed 1 base from V and 4 bases from J, with 13 bases in between.